The 24 T cell receptor beta chains presented below share a single source sample, sequenced in a study of glioma-infiltrating T cells. Using RNA template, CDR3s of TCR alpha and beta were amplified with iRepertoire arm-PCR. One entry per CDR3 protein results from TCRdb running MiXCR on the multiplex PCR reads. The sample yields some 150,000 distinct CDR3 sequences, roughly 43% seen once. The sequenced sample was glioma tissue, nonneoplastic brain tissue, or PBMCs (not recorded which). These receptors were obtained from a human donor with low-grade glioma or glioblastoma, undergoing nonglioma brain surgery, or in good health (not recorded which).

The sample holds one count of this clonotype. This chain uses TRBV6-1 with TRBJ1-2, with D unresolved. The CDR3 runs to 13 residues. The germline V gene encodes CDR1 MNHNS and CDR2 SASEGT. V lost 9 bases, J lost 2 bases, and 13 bases lay in between. The CDR3 loop reads CASSSPDNYGYTF. As DNA, the CDR3 is TGTGCCAGTTCTTCCCCCGACAACTATGGCTACACCTTC.

The CDR3, as DNA: TGCGCCAGCAGCCAGCAATGGACTCCTAGCTCCTACAATGAGCAGTTCTTC. Translation: CASSQQWTPSSYNEQFF. This sequence joins TRBV4-1 and TRBJ2-1; TRBD2 might be the D (5 bases). CDR3 length: 17 amino acids. The germline V gene has CDR1 MGHRA and CDR2 YSYEKL. Deletions cut 3 bases from V and 0 bases from J, with 15 bases between.

This clonotype was observed many times. The V and J genes are TRBV20-1 and TRBJ2-5, with a possible D match to TRBD2 (5 bases). There are 11 residues in the CDR3. Trimming left V 3 bases short and J 3 bases short, with 5 bases between. Germline CDR1 DFQATT, CDR2 SNEGSKA (reference sequence). CDR3 coding DNA: TGCAGTGCTAGCGGGGAAGAGACCCAGTACTTC. Translating gives CSASGEETQYF.

This clonotype appeared a few times. The chain links TRBV6-1 to TRBJ2-1; D may be TRBD2 (5 bases). The germline gives CDR1 MNHNS, CDR2 SASEGT. The CDR3 runs 13 residues. Deletions cut 6 bases from V and 5 bases from J, with 11 bases between. The CDR3 DNA reads TGTGCCAGCAGCCGGACGAGGGACAATGAGCAGTTCTTC. Residues: CASSRTRDNEQFF.

J is TRBJ2-7 and V is TRBV20-1; 9 bases line up with TRBD1. CDR3 length: 12 residues. Germline values: CDR1 DFQATT, CDR2 SNEGSKA (reference sequence). Germline trimming cut 6 bases from V and 3 bases from J; bases unmatched to any gene: 3. The CDR3 spells CSASDRGYEQYF. CDR3 coding DNA: TGCAGTGCCTCGGACAGGGGCTACGAGCAGTACTTC.

This chain uses TRBV6-1 with TRBJ2-3, with 10 bases matching TRBD2. The V gene end was trimmed by 10 bases and the J gene end by 4 bases; junction bases not matched to a gene: 8. Germline loops: CDR1 MNHNS, CDR2 SASEGT. The CDR3 is 14 residues long. The CDR3 protein is CAISLGLAADTQYF. The DNA for the CDR3 is TGTGCCATCAGCCTAGGACTAGCGGCAGATACGCAGTATTTT.

There are a few counts of this clonotype. The chain has TRBV12-3 or TRBV12-4 and TRBJ2-2, with a weak D call TRBD2 (6 bases). This CDR3 has 15 residues. Trimming pared 4 bases from V and 0 bases from J, leaving 9 bases between. In DNA form, the CDR3 reads TGTGCCAGCAGTTCTAAGCGGGCGAACACCGGGGAGCTGTTTTTT. This codes for CASSSKRANTGELFF.

This chain links TRBV6-2 or TRBV6-3 with TRBJ1-5; unclear D gene. Germline V gene data show CDR1 as MNHEY and CDR2 as SVGEGT. Trimming stripped 6 bases from V and 1 base from J, with 7 bases between. CDR3 size: 13 residues. DNA of the CDR3: TGTGCCAGCAGACGGGAGAGCAATCAGCCCCAGCATTTT. Translation gives CASRRESNQPQHF.

This clonotype was detected only a few times. The gene calls are TRBV10-1 and TRBJ2-3, with 11 bases aligning to TRBD2. The CDR3 has 17 residues. The V segment lost 5 bases and the J segment 0 bases; nucleotides outside the gene matches: 7. Germline CDR1 WNHNN, CDR2 SYGVQD (reference sequence). CDR3 DNA sequence: TGCGCCAGCAGTCCGGCCGGGACTAGCGGAAGCACAGATACGCAGTATTTT. It is translated as CASSPAGTSGSTDTQYF.

The chain recombines TRBV6-8 with TRBJ1-3; no clear D. Germline V CDR1 and CDR2: MNHGY, SAAAGT. This CDR3 is built from 16 residues. Trimming took 0 bases from V and 0 from J, leaving 9 bases between them. The CDR3 DNA sequence: TGTGCCAGCAGTTACTCGGGCAGAATCTCTGGAAACACCATATATTTT. It codes for CASSYSGRISGNTIYF.

The rearrangement joins TRBV27 to TRBJ1-5, with 7 bases that match TRBD1. From germline, CDR1 is MNHEY and CDR2 SMNVEV (reference sequence). The J segment lost 3 bases and the V segment lost 6 bases, leaving 8 bases of the junction unmatched. The CDR3 is 15 amino acids. CDR3 residues: CASRAGTETNQPQHF. CDR3 in DNA: TGTGCCAGCAGAGCCGGGACAGAGACCAATCAGCCCCAGCATTTT.

The chain has TRBV10-3 and TRBJ1-4; 7 bases are shared with TRBD1. V dropped 6 bases and J dropped 7; count of bases not matched to a gene: 8. This CDR3 spans 14 amino acids. CDR1 and CDR2 (germline): ENHRY, SYGVKD. In DNA, the CDR3 is TGTGCCATCAGCTCAGGGGGTATTGGTGAAAAACTGTTTTTT. Protein sequence: CAISSGGIGEKLFF.

This clonotype turned up a few times. The chain carries TRBV6-1 and TRBJ2-7; TRBD1 aligns across 11 bases. This CDR3 contains 13 residues. The germline V gene encodes CDR1 MNHNS and CDR2 SASEGT. J was trimmed by 3 bases and V by 6 bases; bases with no gene match: 1. The chain's CDR3 is CASSGTGGYEQYF. The CDR3 nucleotides are TGTGCCAGCAGCGGGACAGGGGGCTACGAGCAGTACTTC.

This clonotype was found a few times. This rearrangement joins TRBV6-1 to TRBJ2-7; the match to TRBD2 covers 10 bases. Germline CDR1 MNHNS, CDR2 SASEGT. The CDR3 has 15 amino acids. With 6 bases clipped from V and 4 bases from J, the junction kept 9 bases outside the gene matches. The CDR3 bases are TGTGCCAGCAGGATTTTAGCGGGAGGTACTTACGAGCAGTACTTC. This translates into CASRILAGGTYEQYF.

The CDR3 spells CASRPTGARTGELFF. The CDR3 bases are TGTGCCAGCAGACCAACAGGGGCCAGAACCGGGGAGCTGTTTTTT. This sequence joins TRBV6-1 and TRBJ2-2, with 7 bases aligning to TRBD1. Germline V gene lookup returns CDR1 MNHNS and CDR2 SASEGT. The J segment lost 5 bases and the V segment lost 6 bases, leaving 9 bases of the junction unmatched. The CDR3 runs to 15 residues.

In its sample, this clonotype was seen many times. The DNA of the CDR3 is TGCAGTGCGAGACAGGGACGCACTGAAGCTTTCTTT. It specifies CSARQGRTEAFF. The chain has TRBV20-1 and TRBJ1-1; TRBD1 agrees at 7 bases. Germline V gene lookup returns CDR1 DFQATT and CDR2 SNEGSKA (reference sequence). V lost 6 bases, J lost 4 bases, and 5 bases stayed unmatched. The CDR3 is made up of 12 amino acids.

The CDR3 DNA reads as TGTGCCAGCGGAAAAGGGGGGCCTGAAGCTTTCTTT. Translated, it gives CASGKGGPEAFF. V usage is TRBV6-2 or TRBV6-3 and J usage is TRBJ1-1; D possibly corresponds to TRBD1 (6 bases). Trimming cost V 8 bases and J 6 bases, with 13 bases left between them. CDR3 length equals 12 residues. The V gene's germline CDR1 is MNHEY and CDR2 SVGEGT.

The chain joins TRBV20-1 to TRBJ2-1; 9 bases line up with TRBD1. With V trimmed by 1 base and J by 8 bases, 9 bases remained unmatched. Germline values: CDR1 DFQATT, CDR2 SNEGSKA (reference sequence). This CDR3 is 15 amino acids long. The CDR3 loop reads CSARGTGAFKDEQFF. In nucleotides, the CDR3 is TGCAGTGCTAGAGGGACAGGGGCGTTCAAAGATGAGCAGTTCTTC.

The V call is TRBV6-1, the J call TRBJ2-7; the D is unclear. The CDR3 spans 11 residues. Trimming stripped 5 bases from V and 9 bases from J, with 11 bases between. Germline lookup yields CDR1 MNHNS and CDR2 SASEGT. Written as DNA, the CDR3 is TGTGCCAGCAGTACCAGGACCAGGCAGTACTTC. Its translation is CASSTRTRQYF.

This clonotype was counted a single time. The V and J genes are TRBV4-2 and TRBJ1-1; D may be TRBD1 (6 bases). Germline CDR1 is LGHNA and CDR2 is YNFKEQ. V shed 0 bases and J shed 0 bases, with 11 bases lying between them. The CDR3 is made up of 16 amino acids. The CDR3 loop reads CASSQDPNRVNTEAFF. The DNA for the CDR3 is TGTGCCAGCAGCCAAGATCCCAACAGGGTGAACACTGAAGCTTTCTTT.

This clonotype was recorded at least ten times. The chain couples TRBV6-1 to TRBJ2-5, with 11 positions matching TRBD2. Germline CDR1 reads MNHNS; CDR2 reads SASEGT. With 4 bases clipped from V and 3 bases from J, the junction kept 4 bases outside the gene matches. CDR3 length: 15 amino acids. CDR3 amino acids: CASSVLAGEKETQYF. The CDR3 coding sequence is TGTGCCAGCAGTGTACTAGCGGGGGAGAAAGAGACCCAGTACTTC.

This clonotype was found a few times. This chain links TRBV7-2 with TRBJ1-1, with D uncertain. V was cut by 5 bases and J by 1 base, with 11 bases left in between. Germline assignment: CDR1 SGHTA and CDR2 FQGNSA. The CDR3 spans 14 residues. CDR3 region: CASSTSTGNTEAFF. In nucleotides, the CDR3 is TGTGCCAGCAGCACCTCCACCGGGAACACTGAAGCTTTCTTT.

The chain employs TRBV2 and TRBJ2-3; perhaps TRBD2 as D (5 bases). CDR1 is SNHLY, CDR2 FYNNEI, per germline. Trimming left V 7 bases short and J 0 bases short, with 14 bases between. The CDR3 spans 15 residues. The CDR3 region has the DNA TGTGCCAGCACCTCGGAACCGGGGAGCACAGATACGCAGTATTTT. It encodes CASTSEPGSTDTQYF.

This clonotype was found a few times. The chain employs TRBV18 and TRBJ2-3; no definite D call. V shed 7 bases and J shed 4 bases, with 15 bases lying between them. Germline CDR1 KGHSH, CDR2 LQKENI. The CDR3 contains 14 residues. CDR3 protein: CASFRPGVPDTQYF. The CDR3 DNA is TGTGCCAGCTTTCGGCCCGGAGTTCCAGATACGCAGTATTTT.